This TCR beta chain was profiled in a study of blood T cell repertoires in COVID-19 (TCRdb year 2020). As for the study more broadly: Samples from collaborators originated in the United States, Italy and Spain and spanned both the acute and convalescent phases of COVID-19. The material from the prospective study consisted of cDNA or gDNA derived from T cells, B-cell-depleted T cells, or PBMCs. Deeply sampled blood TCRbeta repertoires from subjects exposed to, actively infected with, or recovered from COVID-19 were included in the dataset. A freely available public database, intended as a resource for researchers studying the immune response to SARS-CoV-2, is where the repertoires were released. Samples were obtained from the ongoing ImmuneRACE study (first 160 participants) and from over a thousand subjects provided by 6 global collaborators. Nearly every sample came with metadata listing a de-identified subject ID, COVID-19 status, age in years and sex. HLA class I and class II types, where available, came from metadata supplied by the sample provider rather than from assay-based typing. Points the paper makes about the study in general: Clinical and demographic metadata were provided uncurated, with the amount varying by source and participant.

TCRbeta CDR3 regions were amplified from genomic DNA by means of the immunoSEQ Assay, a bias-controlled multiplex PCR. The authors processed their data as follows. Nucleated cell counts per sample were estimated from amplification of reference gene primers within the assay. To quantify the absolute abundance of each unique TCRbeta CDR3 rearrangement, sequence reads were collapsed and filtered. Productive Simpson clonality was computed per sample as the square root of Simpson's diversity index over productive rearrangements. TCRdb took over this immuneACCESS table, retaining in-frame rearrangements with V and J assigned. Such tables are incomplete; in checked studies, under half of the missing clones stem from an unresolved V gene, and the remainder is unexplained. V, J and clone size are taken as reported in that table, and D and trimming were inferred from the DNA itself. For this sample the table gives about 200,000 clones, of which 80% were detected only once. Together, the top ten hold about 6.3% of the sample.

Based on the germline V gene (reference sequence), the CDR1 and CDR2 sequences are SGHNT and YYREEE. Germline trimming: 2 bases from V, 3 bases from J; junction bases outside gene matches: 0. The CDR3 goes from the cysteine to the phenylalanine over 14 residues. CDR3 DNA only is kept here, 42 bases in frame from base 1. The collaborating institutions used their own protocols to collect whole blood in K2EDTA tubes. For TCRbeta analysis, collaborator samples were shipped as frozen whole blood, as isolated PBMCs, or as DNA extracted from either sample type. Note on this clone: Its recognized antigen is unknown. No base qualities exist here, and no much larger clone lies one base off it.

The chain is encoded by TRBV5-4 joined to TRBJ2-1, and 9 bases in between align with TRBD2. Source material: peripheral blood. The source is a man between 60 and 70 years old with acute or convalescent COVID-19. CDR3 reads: CASSFSGSYNEQFF. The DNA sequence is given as TGTGCCAGCAGCTTTAGCGGGAGCTACAATGAGCAGTTCTTC.